These 10 T cell receptor beta chains were sequenced from one sample in a study of blood T cell repertoires in COVID-19. Profiling relied on immunoSEQ multiplex PCR, and the TCRdb table lists in-frame clones only, not all of them. Here the sample spans around 160,000 clones, approximately 80% being singletons. The specimen was peripheral blood. These receptor sequences come from a human donor with acute or convalescent COVID-19. The donor label of this sample is uncertain.

This clone was observed a handful of times. The chain uses TRBV2 and TRBJ2-3; 9 bases are shared with TRBD1. The length of the CDR3 is 15 residues. J lost 0 bases, V lost 6 bases, and 4 bases had no gene match. Germline CDR1 is SNHLY and CDR2 is FYNNEI. In DNA, the CDR3 is TGTGCCAGCAGCGGTGACAGGGGGAGCACAGATACGCAGTATTTT. Its translation: CASSGDRGSTDTQYF.

This clone was picked up a small number of times. The chain combines TRBV7-6 with TRBJ2-3; no clear D gene. In germline, CDR1 is SGHVS, CDR2 FNYEAQ. V was trimmed by 2 bases and J by 0 bases, leaving 12 bases between them. The CDR3 totals 16 residues. CDR3 amino acids: CASSLWASVSTDTQYF. CDR3 nucleotides: TGTGCCAGCAGCTTATGGGCGAGTGTTAGCACAGATACGCAGTATTTT.

DNA for the CDR3: TGTGCCAGCAGCTTAAAGTCGAGCTCCTACAATGAGCAGTTCTTC. It encodes CASSLKSSSYNEQFF. The chain employs TRBV7-9 and TRBJ2-1; D is unclear. The length of the CDR3 is 15 residues. Trimming pared 2 bases from V and 0 bases from J, leaving 8 bases between. Germline V gene lookup returns CDR1 SEHNR and CDR2 FQNEAQ (reference sequence). The variable domain in full, completed from reference TRBV7-9 and TRBJ2-1, reads DTGVSQNPRHKITKRGQNVTFRCDPISEHNRLYWYRQTLGQGPEFLTYFQNEAQLEKSRLLSDRFSAERPKGSFSTLEIQRTEQGDSAMYLCASSLKSSSYNEQFFGPGTRLTVL.

V and J are TRBV6-5 and TRBJ1-3, with 8 positions matching TRBD1. With V trimmed by 10 bases and J by 4 bases, 6 bases remained unmatched. The V gene's germline CDR1 is MNHEY and CDR2 SVGAGI. The CDR3 runs 13 residues. CDR3 region: CATQGDAGNTIYF. The CDR3 bases are TGTGCCACACAGGGGGATGCAGGAAACACCATATATTTT.

Only one count was recorded for this clone. The chain is built from TRBV5-4 and TRBJ2-7; 7 bases are a match to TRBD1. With 3 bases clipped from V and 3 bases from J, the junction kept 3 bases outside the gene matches. Germline-derived CDR1 and CDR2 are SGHNT and YYREEE (reference sequence). CDR3 length equals 13 residues. The CDR3 spells CASSWGQNYEQYF. The CDR3 bases are TGTGCCAGCAGCTGGGGACAGAACTACGAGCAGTACTTC. The full variable domain, with the rest looked up from reference TRBV5-4 and TRBJ2-7, is ETGVTQSPTHLIKTRGQQVTLRCSSQSGHNTVSWYQQALGQGPQFIFQYYREEENGRGNFPPRFSGLQFPNYSSELNVNALELDDSALYLCASSWGQNYEQYFGPGTRLTVT.

The J gene is TRBJ1-2, the V gene TRBV14; TRBD1 agrees at 7 bases. V dropped 4 bases and J dropped 4; count of bases not matched to a gene: 3. Germline CDR1 SGHDN, CDR2 FVKESK. The CDR3 has 13 residues. CDR3 DNA: TGTGCCAGCAGCCCCGGGACAGTCTATGGCTACACCTTC. Protein: CASSPGTVYGYTF.

The chain carries TRBV5-1 and TRBJ2-6, with a weak D call TRBD1 (6 bases). The V end lost 3 bases, the J end lost 4 bases, and 14 bases lay between the germline ends. The CDR3 is 16 amino acids. Germline assignment: CDR1 SGHRS and CDR2 YFSETQ. CDR3 DNA: TGCGCCAGCAGCTCCCTCAGGGGACGCGGGGCCAACGTCCTGACTTTC. Amino acids: CASSSLRGRGANVLTF.

The sample holds one count of this clone. The genes are TRBV12-3 or TRBV12-4 and TRBJ1-4; D not certain. Trimming removed 5 bases at V and 14 bases at J, with 12 bases between. This CDR3 is built from 11 residues. DNA for the CDR3: TGTGCCAGCAGTGCCCGGGGTGGGCTGTTTTTT. This gives the protein CASSARGGLFF.

In its sample, this clone was seen once. V usage is TRBV7-2 and J usage is TRBJ2-1; 10 positions agree with TRBD2. This CDR3 spans 16 amino acids. The V segment lost 0 bases and the J segment 7 bases; nucleotides outside the gene matches: 6. The V gene's germline CDR1 is SGHTA and CDR2 FQGNSA. The CDR3 coding sequence is TGTGCCAGCAGCTTAGCAGCGGGGGGGGTCTTTAATGAGCAGTTCTTC. This sequence encodes CASSLAAGGVFNEQFF. The whole variable domain, filled in from reference TRBV7-2 and TRBJ2-1, reads GAGVSQSPSNKVTEKGKDVELRCDPISGHTALYWYRQSLGQGLEFLIYFQGNSAPDKSGLPSDRFSAERTGGSVSTLTIQRTQQEDSAVYLCASSLAAGGVFNEQFFGPGTRLTVL.

V usage is TRBV7-8 and J usage is TRBJ2-5; possibly TRBD2 for D (6 bases). V dropped 5 bases and J dropped 9 bases, with 19 bases sitting between them. Germline V lookup: CDR1 SGHVS, CDR2 FQNEAQ. This CDR3 comprises 14 residues. The CDR3 region is CASSPNPLGGAQYF. The CDR3 DNA sequence: TGTGCCAGCAGCCCAAACCCGCTGGGAGGAGCCCAGTACTTC. Looking up the rest from reference TRBV7-8 and TRBJ2-5 gives the full variable domain: GAGVSQSPRYKVAKRGQDVALRCDPISGHVSLFWYQQALGQGPEFLTYFQNEAQLDKSGLPSDRFFAERPEGSVSTLKIQRTQQEDSAVYLCASSPNPLGGAQYFGPGTRLLVL.